This T cell receptor (beta chain) is drawn from a study of response to subunit inactivated influenza vaccine. The germline gives CDR1 SGDLS, CDR2 YYNGEE. CDR3 length: 16 residues. One entry per CDR3 protein results from TCRdb running MiXCR on the RT-PCR reads. Of just over 300,000 distinct CDR3 sequences listed, less than 25% are singletons. This clonotype has a single count. Compared with germline, one end of the junction differs, possibly owing to a read error. The sequence came from a man in his fifties or sixties who received an inactivated influenza vaccine. The sequencing here drew on PBMCs from blood, taken less than 22 months after vaccination. The chain combines TRBV9 with TRBJ1-2; 8 bases map to TRBD1. CDR3 sequence: CASSVGSQGEIYGNTF. As DNA, the CDR3 is TGTGCCAGCAGCGTAGGATCACAGGGGGAAATTTATGGCAACACCTTC.